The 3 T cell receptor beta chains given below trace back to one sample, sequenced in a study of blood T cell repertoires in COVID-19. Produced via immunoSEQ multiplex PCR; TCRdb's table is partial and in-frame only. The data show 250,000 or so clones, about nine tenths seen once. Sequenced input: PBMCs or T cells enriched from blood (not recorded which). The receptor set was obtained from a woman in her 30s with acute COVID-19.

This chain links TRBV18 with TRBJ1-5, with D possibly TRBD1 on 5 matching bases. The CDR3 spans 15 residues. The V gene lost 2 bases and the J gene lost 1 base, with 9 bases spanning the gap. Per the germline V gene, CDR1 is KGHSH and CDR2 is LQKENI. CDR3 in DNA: TGTGCCAGCTCACCAGGGGCGGGGAGCAATCAGCCCCAGCATTTT. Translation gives CASSPGAGSNQPQHF.

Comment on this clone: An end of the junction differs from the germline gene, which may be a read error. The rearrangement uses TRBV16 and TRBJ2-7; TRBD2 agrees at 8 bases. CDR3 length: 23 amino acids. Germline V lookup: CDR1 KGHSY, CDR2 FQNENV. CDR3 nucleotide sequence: TGTGCCAGCAGCCAATCAGCTGGGGGCCTTAGCGGGGACACCGGCGCAGCGGCCTATGAGCAGTACTTC. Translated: CASSQSAGGLSGDTGAAAYEQYF.

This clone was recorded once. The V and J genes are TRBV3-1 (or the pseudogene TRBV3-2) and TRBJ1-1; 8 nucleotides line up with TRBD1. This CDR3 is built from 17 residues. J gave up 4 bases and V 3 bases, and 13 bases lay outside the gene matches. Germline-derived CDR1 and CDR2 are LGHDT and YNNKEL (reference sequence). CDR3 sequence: CASSQTTRQGLGTEAFF. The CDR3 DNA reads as TGTGCCAGCAGCCAGACGACCCGACAGGGGTTAGGCACTGAAGCTTTCTTT.